This TCR beta chain was observed in a study of cytomegalovirus exposure and HLA in healthy donors. Study-level findings and limits: Segments of the TCR beta V type were, in most cases, productive about 90% or about 30% of the time in an earlier analysis. Rarity held for most TCR sequences, but there were some public TCRs that occurred in many donors. Using the classifier, cytomegalovirus status was reportedly diagnosed with high specificity and sensitivity.

The CDR3 sequence is 11 residues long. Germline lookup yields CDR1 GTSNPN and CDR2 SVGIG (reference sequence). V lost 4 bases and J lost 3; bases outside the gene matches: 0. PCR primers comprised 60 Vbeta and 13 Jbeta primers. The table came from immunoSEQ multiplex PCR; TCRdb's copy has only in-frame clones and leaves some out. Of about 130,000 clones detected, roughly three quarters appear once; the ten largest clones hold 2.5% to 3.5%. Note on this clone: The antigen remains undetermined.

The source is a man aged 30 to 39 in good health and CMV-seronegative. The sequenced sample consisted of PBMCs. V usage is TRBV30 and J usage is TRBJ2-7; 7 bases fit TRBD1. In nucleotides, the CDR3 is TGTGCCTGGACAGGGGGCTACGAGCAGTACTTC. It codes for CAWTGGYEQYF. The full variable domain, with the rest looked up from reference TRBV30 and TRBJ2-7, is SQTIHQWPATLVQPVGSPLSLECTVEGTSNPNLYWYRQAAGRGLQLLFYSVGIGQISSEVPQNLSASRPQDRQFILSSKKLLLSDSGFYLCAWTGGYEQYFGPGTRLTVT.